The rows below give T cell receptor beta chains drawn from one sample of a study of T cells after yellow fever vaccination. One entry per CDR3 protein results from TCRdb running MiXCR on the 5' RACE reads. The sample lists 200,000 to 250,000 distinct CDR3 sequences; about 3% were seen once. The source material was CD4+ T cells sorted from PBMCs, sampled 10 days after the yellow fever booster vaccination. All receptors come from a man aged 18 to 29 who received the YFV17D yellow fever vaccine. The CDR3 runs from the conserved cysteine through the conserved F or W. Size is omitted from some rows. Given values are once, few, many or a class for expanded clones.

>few|TRBJ1-6|TRBV5-4
CASSGTQNSPLHF
>many|TRBJ2-3|TRBV7-2
CASSFTDTDTQYF
>.|TRBJ2-5|TRBV9
CASSVELAGQETQYF
>many|TRBJ2-1|TRBV4-1
CASSQEGPSYNEQFF
>many|TRBJ2-1|TRBV4-1
CASSHGVGEQFF
>few|TRBJ2-1|TRBV29-1
CSVEDHPSGLYNEQFF
>many|TRBJ2-6|TRBV7-3
CASSLRGAGANVLTF
>few|TRBJ1-1|TRBV18
CASSPPSIETEAFF
>few|TRBJ1-2|TRBV4-3
CASSQDRQRTNYGYTF
>many|TRBJ1-1|TRBV7-2
CASSELYTEAFF
>few|TRBJ2-4|TRBV7-9
CASSLGTARNIQYF
>many|TRBJ1-3|TRBV6-1
CASSLFLDSPSGNTIYF
>many|TRBJ2-7|TRBV5-4
CASSLAGVGAYYEQYF
>few|TRBJ1-3|TRBV18
CASSDRGQGFGNTIYF
>few|TRBJ2-3|TRBV9
CASSKSGDTQYF
>few|TRBJ1-1|TRBV15
CATSAGEGSGFF
>many|TRBJ1-5|TRBV12-3/TRBV12-4
CASSLWGAEQPQHF
>many|TRBJ2-3|TRBV5-1
CASSFDGVDDTQYF
>.|TRBJ1-1|TRBV4-2
CASSQSARQSTFF
>many|TRBJ2-1|TRBV20-1
CSARVSSGHNEQFF
>many|TRBJ2-1|TRBV7-2
CASSSTPGLGNYNEQFF
>.|TRBJ2-1|TRBV4-3
CASSQVGLGAHEQFF
>few|TRBJ2-1|TRBV6-5
CASSKPGHRSVYNEQFF
>.|TRBJ2-3|TRBV20-1
CSARDPRGSTDTQYF
>.|TRBJ1-6|TRBV6-2/TRBV6-3
CASTRSEDSPLHF
>many|TRBJ2-1|TRBV20-1
CSARMTGNNEQFF
>.|TRBJ1-2|TRBV2
CASMRQGYGYTF
>.|TRBJ2-4|TRBV29-1
CSVERGGGNIQYF
>few|TRBJ2-3|TRBV5-1
CASSLVGVDTQYF
>.|TRBJ1-5|TRBV15
CATSRDQDDPQPQHF
>many|TRBJ1-2|TRBV7-9
CASSRTSGYTF
>.|TRBJ1-5|TRBV7-2
CASSLTGAFPNQPQHF
>many|TRBJ1-2|TRBV2
CASSLQELLGYTF
>many|TRBJ1-5|TRBV7-2
CASSSRDTYSNQPQHF
>.|TRBJ2-5|TRBV6-2/TRBV6-3
CASSWSGTQETQYF
>few|TRBJ1-5|TRBV5-1
CASSGGQPNQPQHF
>many|TRBJ2-1|TRBV7-2
CASSLDGLAGGSEQFF
>.|TRBJ1-2|TRBV12-3/TRBV12-4
CASTPLGVNYGYTF
>many|TRBJ1-1|TRBV5-1
CASSTSGGKNTEAFF
>many|TRBJ1-2|TRBV10-2
CASSDPPGTVGGYTF
>many|TRBJ1-1|TRBV7-9
CASSPDRDAFF
>.|TRBJ2-7|TRBV7-6
CASSGAGGVEQYF
>many|TRBJ1-2|TRBV6-5
CASSTIGVLGGYTF